This TCR beta chain was identified in a study of cytomegalovirus exposure and HLA in healthy donors. The germline CDR1 and CDR2 sequences are MNHNS and SASEGT. This CDR3 has 14 amino acids. Trimming at V came to 3 bases and at J to 4 bases, leaving 6 bases not matched to a gene. 13 Jbeta primers and 60 Vbeta primers were used for the PCR. Assay: immunoSEQ multiplex PCR; the TCRdb copy retains only in-frame clones and omits some. The table records 110,000 or so clones, around 84% of them present only once. Sequencing used PBMCs. This TCR derives from a young man in good health and CMV-seronegative. The chain recombines TRBV6-1 with TRBJ2-7; 7 bases line up with TRBD1. DNA of the CDR3: TGTGCCAGCAGTGAGGGGAGACAGGGTTACGAGCAGTACTTC. As protein: CASSEGRQGYEQYF.